The 27 T cell receptor beta chains reported below all come from one sample, sequenced in a study of T cell repertoires in cytomegalovirus infection. TCRdb re-derived calls from the reads in MiXCR, one entry per CDR3 protein. The sample yields over 450,000 distinct CDR3 sequences, about 10% seen once. The sample consisted of PBMCs. The receptors come from a human donor in good health (CMV status not recorded). Some clones in this sample may be carry-over from other donors' samples.

The chain links TRBV28 to TRBJ2-1; the match to TRBD2 covers 7 bases. CDR3 length: 14 amino acids. The J segment lost 4 bases and the V segment lost 10 bases, leaving 10 bases of the junction unmatched. Germline-derived CDR1 and CDR2 are MDHEN and SYDVKM. The CDR3 nucleotides are TGTGCCACGCAGACGGGAGGCCCTTACAATGAGCAGTTCTTC. Translating it yields CATQTGGPYNEQFF.

Many counts were recorded for this clonotype. The chain carries TRBV7-2 and TRBJ2-5; 7 positions agree with TRBD1. J gave up 14 bases and V 1 base, and 13 bases lay outside the gene matches. The CDR3 contains 14 residues. The germline V gene encodes CDR1 SGHTA and CDR2 FQGNSA. CDR3 region: CASSLDRQGRSLYF. CDR3 bases: TGTGCCAGCAGCTTAGATAGACAGGGCCGGAGCCTATACTTC.

This clonotype was recorded many times. The genes are TRBV12-3 or TRBV12-4 and TRBJ2-6; D uncertain. The length of the CDR3 is 14 residues. V lost 5 bases and J lost 4, with 9 bases in between. CDR3 coding DNA: TGTGCCAGCAGTACTAATTACGGGGCCAACGTCCTGACTTTC. Amino acids: CASSTNYGANVLTF.

This clonotype appeared a few times. The V gene is TRBV29-1, the J gene TRBJ2-7, with TRBD2 matching over 12 bases. V gave up 6 bases and J gave up 5 bases; unmatched junction bases: 8. The CDR3 has 14 amino acids. The V gene's germline CDR1 is SQVTM and CDR2 ANQGSEA. This CDR3 is CSVRPTSGRNEQYF. The CDR3 DNA sequence: TGCAGCGTCCGCCCAACTAGCGGGAGGAACGAGCAGTACTTC.

In its sample, this clonotype was seen many times. The J gene is TRBJ2-1, the V gene TRBV7-9, with D unresolved. Germline V CDR1 and CDR2: SEHNR, FQNEAQ (reference sequence). V lost 5 bases to trimming and J lost 6 bases, with 8 bases between them. This CDR3 has 12 residues. This CDR3 is CASSHDGNEQFF. The CDR3 DNA reads TGTGCCAGCAGCCACGATGGCAATGAGCAGTTCTTC.

This clonotype occurred many times. The CDR3 here is CASSLSLRRSGKGNEQFF. CDR3 DNA sequence: TGTGCCAGCAGTTTATCCCTCCGACGTAGTGGGAAGGGCAATGAGCAGTTCTTC. V gene TRBV28 combines with J gene TRBJ2-1, with D unclear. CDR3 length: 18 amino acids. The germline V gene has CDR1 MDHEN and CDR2 SYDVKM. V was trimmed by 1 base and J by 6 bases, leaving 22 bases between them.

This clonotype was picked up many times. The rearrangement links TRBV5-4 to TRBJ2-2, with no clear D. V shed 2 bases and J shed 4 bases, with 9 bases lying between them. The germline V gene has CDR1 SGHNT and CDR2 YYREEE (reference sequence). CDR3 length: 14 residues. The CDR3 is CASSFSVSTGELFF. Here the CDR3 DNA reads TGTGCCAGCAGCTTCTCAGTCAGCACCGGGGAGCTGTTTTTT.

Ten or more counts support this clonotype. The chain's CDR3 is CASRKPPGGLGEQYF. The CDR3, as DNA: TGTGCCAGCAGAAAACCCCCGGGAGGGTTGGGGGAGCAGTACTTC. The V and J genes are TRBV6-6 and TRBJ2-7, with 8 bases identical to TRBD2. The CDR3 spans 15 residues. V dropped 6 bases and J dropped 7; count of bases not matched to a gene: 14. Per the germline V gene, CDR1 is MNHNY and CDR2 is SVGAGI (reference sequence).

This chain uses TRBV27 with TRBJ2-5; maybe TRBD1 (6 bases). Germline V gene data show CDR1 as MNHEY and CDR2 as SMNVEV (reference sequence). This CDR3 spans 14 amino acids. The V and J ends lost 5 bases and 4 bases respectively, with 14 bases between them. CDR3 in amino acids: CASSPYRAGETQYF. CDR3 DNA sequence: TGTGCCAGCAGTCCGTACAGGGCTGGAGAGACCCAGTACTTC.

The chain links TRBV15 to TRBJ1-2; D is unresolved. Trimming took 1 base from V and 4 from J, leaving 19 bases between them. The germline V gene encodes CDR1 LNHNV and CDR2 YYDKDF (reference sequence). The CDR3 contains 17 residues. CDR3 sequence (DNA): TGTGCCACCAGCAGAGGTCAGGTGGGGTCTGGTGGCTATGGCTACACCTTC. Translation: CATSRGQVGSGGYGYTF.

A note on this clonotype: With a much larger clone just one base away, this may be a read error. The gene calls are TRBV12-3 or TRBV12-4 and TRBJ1-5; tentatively, D is TRBD1 (5 bases). The CDR3 covers 14 residues. CDR3 amino acids: CASRIGHSTQPQHF. The CDR3 region has the DNA TGTGCCAGCAGGATAGGACATAGCACTCAGCCCCAGCATTTT.

Only a few counts were recorded for this clonotype. The chain links TRBV20-1 to TRBJ1-1; possibly TRBD1 for D (5 bases). This CDR3 is 15 amino acids long. The germline V gene encodes CDR1 DFQATT and CDR2 SNEGSKA (reference sequence). Trimming cost V 0 bases and J 1 base, with 12 bases left between them. The CDR3 loop reads CSARDYVGGNTEAFF. The CDR3 DNA sequence: TGCAGTGCTAGAGATTATGTCGGGGGGAACACTGAAGCTTTCTTT.

This clonotype was seen many times. The gene calls are TRBV5-1 and TRBJ1-6, with D possibly TRBD1 on 5 matching bases. Germline V lookup: CDR1 SGHRS, CDR2 YFSETQ. CDR3 length: 15 residues. With 2 bases removed from V and 0 bases from J, the gap between germline ends came to 6 bases. CDR3 region: CASSLQASYNSPLHF. The DNA of the CDR3 is TGCGCCAGCAGCTTACAGGCCTCCTATAATTCACCCCTCCACTTT.

This clonotype was seen at least ten times. The gene calls are TRBV2 and TRBJ2-5, with a tentative D call TRBD2 (7 bases). Germline CDR1 reads SNHLY; CDR2 reads FYNNEI. The CDR3 has 16 amino acids. The V end lost 6 bases, the J end lost 2 bases, and 19 bases lay between the germline ends. CDR3 in amino acids: CASRGGPGPEQETQYF. The CDR3, as DNA: TGTGCCAGCAGGGGGGGGCCGGGGCCCGAGCAAGAGACCCAGTACTTC.

V is TRBV30 and J is TRBJ2-1, with 8 bases that match TRBD2. The CDR3 has 16 amino acids. Germline loops: CDR1 GTSNPN, CDR2 SVGIG (reference sequence). V gave up 1 base and J gave up 0 bases; unmatched junction bases: 5. Here the CDR3 reads CAWSEASGSSYNEQFF. In nucleotides, the CDR3 is TGTGCCTGGAGTGAGGCTAGCGGGTCCTCCTACAATGAGCAGTTCTTC.

The chain recombines TRBV20-1 with TRBJ2-1, with D perhaps TRBD2 (5 bases). Trimming left V 6 bases short and J 12 bases short, with 15 bases between. This CDR3 has 11 amino acids. Germline assignment: CDR1 DFQATT and CDR2 SNEGSKA (reference sequence). The CDR3 loop reads CSAREPVTQFF. The DNA for the CDR3 is TGCAGTGCAAGGGAGCCCGTGACGCAGTTCTTC.

This clonotype was recorded at least ten times. The V gene is TRBV11-2, the J gene TRBJ2-3, with D hard to call. The CDR3 consists of 13 residues. Germline assignment: CDR1 SGHAT and CDR2 FQNNGV. With 5 bases removed from V and 2 bases from J, the gap between germline ends came to 8 bases. The CDR3: CASSQPPTDTQYF. CDR3 in DNA: TGTGCCAGCAGCCAGCCCCCCACAGATACGCAGTATTTT.

This clonotype was observed at least ten times. This chain uses TRBV28 with TRBJ1-5, with TRBD1 as a possible D gene (5 bases). V dropped 9 bases and J dropped 5 bases, with 17 bases sitting between them. This CDR3 contains 14 residues. Germline V gene sequence: CDR1 MDHEN, CDR2 SYDVKM. The DNA of the CDR3 is TGTGCCAGTCGAGGGACTGCGAGCGATCAGCCCCAGCATTTT. Protein sequence: CASRGTASDQPQHF.

This clonotype was seen at least ten times. The gene calls are TRBV7-9 and TRBJ1-1; D is unclear. V was clipped by 3 bases and J by 1 base, with 12 bases between them. The CDR3 covers 15 residues. From germline, CDR1 is SEHNR and CDR2 FQNEAQ (reference sequence). The chain's CDR3 is CASSFHTQGNTEAFF. CDR3 in DNA: TGTGCCAGCAGCTTCCACACTCAAGGGAACACTGAAGCTTTCTTT.

This clonotype was observed many times. The chain joins TRBV7-2 to TRBJ2-1, with D perhaps matching TRBD2 (7 bases). Trimming shortened V by 7 bases and J by 2 bases, and 9 bases separated the two germline ends. Germline-derived CDR1 and CDR2 are SGHTA and FQGNSA. The CDR3 is 13 amino acids. Written as DNA, the CDR3 is TGTGCCAGCAACGGGGGGCCCTACAATGAGCAGTTCTTC. This codes for CASNGGPYNEQFF. Based on the CDR3 plus reference TRBV7-2 and TRBJ2-1, the full variable domain is GAGVSQSPSNKVTEKGKDVELRCDPISGHTALYWYRQSLGQGLEFLIYFQGNSAPDKSGLPSDRFSAERTGGSVSTLTIQRTQQEDSAVYLCASNGGPYNEQFFGPGTRLTVL.

This clonotype was observed a few times. The rearrangement uses TRBV9 and TRBJ2-5, with D possibly matching TRBD2 (6 bases). The CDR3 has 15 residues. The germline CDR1 and CDR2 sequences are SGDLS and YYNGEE. Trimming shortened V by 4 bases and J by 3 bases, and 16 bases separated the two germline ends. CDR3 amino acids: CASSPVPGVEETQYF. In DNA, the CDR3 is TGTGCCAGCAGCCCTGTCCCGGGGGTTGAAGAGACCCAGTACTTC. The variable domain in full, with the rest retrieved from reference TRBV9 and TRBJ2-5, is DSGVTQTPKHLITATGQRVTLRCSPRSGDLSVYWYQQSLDQGLQFLIQYYNGEERAKGNILERFSAQQFPDLHSELNLSSLELGDSALYFCASSPVPGVEETQYFGPGTRLLVL.

In its sample, this clonotype was seen many times. This CDR3 reads CATTRRSGGRETQYF. CDR3 coding DNA: TGTGCCACCACCCGGCGTAGCGGGGGACGCGAGACCCAGTACTTC. The chain joins TRBV15 to TRBJ2-5, with 9 bases identical to TRBD2. Germline trimming cut 7 bases from V and 5 bases from J; bases unmatched to any gene: 11. CDR1 and CDR2 from the germline V gene are LNHNV and YYDKDF (reference sequence). The CDR3 is 15 amino acids.

In its sample, this clonotype was seen many times. The CDR3 bases are TGTGCCACCAACAGGGGGTATGAGCAGTTCTTC. As protein: CATNRGYEQFF. The rearrangement uses TRBV12-3 or TRBV12-4 and TRBJ2-1; 8 nucleotides line up with TRBD1. This CDR3 contains 11 residues. J was trimmed by 8 bases and V by 10 bases; bases with no gene match: 4.

This clonotype has at least ten counts. The J gene is TRBJ1-2, the V gene TRBV6-5; 10 positions agree with TRBD1. This CDR3 region has 13 residues. J lost 8 bases, V lost 10 bases, and 10 bases had no gene match. Germline V gene data show CDR1 as MNHEY and CDR2 as SVGAGI. This chain's CDR3 is CANCRDRGSGYTF. The CDR3 nucleotides are TGTGCCAACTGCCGGGACAGGGGCTCCGGCTACACCTTC.

This clonotype has more than one count but fewer than ten. The chain carries TRBV20-1 and TRBJ2-7, with 9 bases aligning to TRBD2. Trimming cost V 5 bases and J 7 bases; bases outside gene matches: 12. Looked up from germline, CDR1 is DFQATT and CDR2 is SNEGSKA (reference sequence). The CDR3 length is 14 residues. In DNA form, the CDR3 reads TGCAGTGCTCGCGGGGTAGCGGGAGCGTTTGAGCAGTACTTC. Translation gives CSARGVAGAFEQYF.

This clonotype appeared a few times. The chain is built from TRBV5-8 and TRBJ2-4; D is ambiguous. V was cut by 10 bases and J by 1 base, with 18 bases left in between. The CDR3 totals 15 residues. Germline-derived CDR1 and CDR2 are SGHTS and YDEGEE. The CDR3 region has the DNA TGTGCCTCGGGTATGAGGTTAGGGGCCAAAAACATTCAGTACTTC. Translated: CASGMRLGAKNIQYF.

This clonotype came up a few times. The chain uses TRBV20-1 and TRBJ2-7; TRBD1 aligns across 9 bases. The J segment lost 7 bases and the V segment lost 6 bases, leaving 10 bases of the junction unmatched. The CDR3 is 13 residues long. CDR1 is DFQATT, CDR2 SNEGSKA, per germline (reference sequence). CDR3 region: CSAGGTGLGEQYF. The CDR3 coding sequence is TGCAGTGCCGGCGGGACAGGGCTCGGTGAGCAGTACTTC.